This T cell receptor (beta chain) derives from a study of control samples from healthy donors and cancer patients. Sequencing was performed with immunoSEQ multiplex PCR; in TCRdb, only in-frame clones are kept and a portion is missing. In the table there are 120,000 or so clones, 87% of which are singletons. CDR1 SEHNR and CDR2 FQNEAQ come from the germline V gene (reference sequence). This CDR3 spans 18 amino acids. Trimming removed 5 bases from V and 5 bases from J; junction bases left unmatched: 20. The receptor's source is a man in his thirties or forties in good health. The chain carries TRBV7-9 and TRBJ2-5; TRBD1 matches at 7 bases. The sequenced sample consisted of blood. This CDR3 is CASSQRPRAPGQMETQYF. The CDR3 DNA follows: TGTGCCAGCAGCCAACGACCAAGGGCCCCGGGACAGATGGAGACCCAGTACTTC.